Sequencing of this T cell receptor beta chain was carried out in a study of blood T cell repertoires in COVID-19. As for the study in general: The study drew acute and convalescent COVID-19 samples from the United States, Italy and Spain. The cDNA or gDNA used as material had been derived from T cells, B-cell-depleted T cells, or PBMCs.

The length of the CDR3 is 14 residues. CDR1 SGDLS and CDR2 YYNGEE come from the germline V gene. Between the trimmed V and J ends, which lost 4 bases and 3 bases, there was a span of 13 bases. Sequencing was performed with immunoSEQ multiplex PCR; in TCRdb, only in-frame clones are kept and a portion is missing. The table includes about 170,000 clones, 84% detected once. The sequence derives from a man aged 35 to 55 who had recovered from COVID-19. The gene calls are TRBV9 and TRBJ1-1, with no clear D. The sample was peripheral blood. CDR3 sequence (DNA): TGTGCCAGCAGCCCACGTGGTCCGGACACTGAAGCTTTCTTT. Its protein is CASSPRGPDTEAFF.